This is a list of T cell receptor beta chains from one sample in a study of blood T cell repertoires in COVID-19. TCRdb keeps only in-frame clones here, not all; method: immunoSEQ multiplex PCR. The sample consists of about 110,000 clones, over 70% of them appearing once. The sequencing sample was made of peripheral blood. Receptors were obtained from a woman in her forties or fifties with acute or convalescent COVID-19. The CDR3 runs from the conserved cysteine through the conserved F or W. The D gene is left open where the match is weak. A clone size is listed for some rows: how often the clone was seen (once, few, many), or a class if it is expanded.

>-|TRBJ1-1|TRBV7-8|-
TGTGCCAGCAGCTTTCGACCGGAGACTGAAGCTTTCTTT
CASSFRPETEAFF
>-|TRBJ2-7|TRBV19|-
TGTGCCAGTAGCCGGACGGGGTCTCGAGAGCAGTACTTC
CASSRTGSREQYF
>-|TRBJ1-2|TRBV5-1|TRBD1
TGCGCCAGCAGCTTGGACAGGGGCAACTATGGCTACACCTTC
CASSLDRGNYGYTF
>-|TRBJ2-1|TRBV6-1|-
TGTGCCAGCAGTGACCTCTCCTACAATGAGCAGTTCTTC
CASSDLSYNEQFF
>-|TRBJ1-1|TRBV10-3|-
TGTGCCGTAGGACAGCTTTCGGACACTGAAGCTTTCTTT
CAVGQLSDTEAFF
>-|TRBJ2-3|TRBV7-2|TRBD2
TGTGCCAGCAGCGCGACTAGCGGGGGAGGGACAGATACGCAGTATTTT
CASSATSGGGTDTQYF
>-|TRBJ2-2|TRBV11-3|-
TGTGCCAGCAGCTTAGATAGCCCGGGGTCCGGGGAGCTGTTTTTT
CASSLDSPGSGELFF
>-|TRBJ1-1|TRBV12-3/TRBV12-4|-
TGTGCCAGCACCGTGGACAGTAGGAGAGAAGCTTTCTTT
CASTVDSRREAFF
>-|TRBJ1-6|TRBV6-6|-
TGTGCCAGCAGCAATAGACTTTTTAATTCACCCCTCCACTTT
CASSNRLFNSPLHF
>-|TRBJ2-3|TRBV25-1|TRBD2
TGTGCCAGCAGTGAAGCACTACTAGCGAGCACAGATACGCAGTATTTT
CASSEALLASTDTQYF
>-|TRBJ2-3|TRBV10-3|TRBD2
TGTGCCATCAGACCGGGACTAGCGGAAAGTAGCACAGATACGCAGTATTTT
CAIRPGLAESSTDTQYF
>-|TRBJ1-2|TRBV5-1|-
TGCGCCAGCAGCGAACAGGGCAACTATGGCTACACCTTC
CASSEQGNYGYTF
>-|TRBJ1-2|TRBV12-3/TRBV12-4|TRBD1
TGTGCCAGCAGTTTTACAGGGGACTATGGCTACACCTTC
CASSFTGDYGYTF
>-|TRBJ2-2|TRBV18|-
TGTGCCAGCTCACCAGAGACGGGAACGGCCGGGGAGCTGTTTTTT
CASSPETGTAGELFF
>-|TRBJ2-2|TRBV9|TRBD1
TGTGCCAGCAGCGCGAGGGGACAGGGGAGCACCGGGGAGCTGTTTTTT
CASSARGQGSTGELFF
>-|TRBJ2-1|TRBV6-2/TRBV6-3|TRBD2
TGTGCCAGCAGTTACCTGACTAGCGGGGGACCTCCCTCCTACAATGAGCAGTTCTTC
CASSYLTSGGPPSYNEQFF
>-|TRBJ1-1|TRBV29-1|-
TGCAGCGTTGAGAATACAGGGCGGAACACTGAAGCTTTCTTT
CSVENTGRNTEAFF
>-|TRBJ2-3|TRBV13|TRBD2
TGTGCCAGCAGCTTAGGGGGACTAGCGGGCACAGATACGCAGTATTTT
CASSLGGLAGTDTQYF
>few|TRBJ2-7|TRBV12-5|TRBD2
TGTGCTAGTGGTTTGTCCCAAGGCGGGGGATACGAGCAGTACTTC
CASGLSQGGGYEQYF
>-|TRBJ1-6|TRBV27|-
TGTGCCAGCAGTTTAACCCGGCAGGGCGGCTCACCCCTCCACTTT
CASSLTRQGGSPLHF
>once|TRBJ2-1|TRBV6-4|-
TGTGCCAGCAGCGAGGGGGTAGAAGCGCAGGTTGAGCAGTTCTTC
CASSEGVEAQVEQFF
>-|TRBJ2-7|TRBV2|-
TGTGCCAGCAGTGAGAGGGCGGGGCCTGCCTACGAGCAGTACTTC
CASSERAGPAYEQYF
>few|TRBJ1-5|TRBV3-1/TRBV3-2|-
TGTGCCAGCAGCCAAGGTATAGCGAATCAGCCCCAGCATTTT
CASSQGIANQPQHF
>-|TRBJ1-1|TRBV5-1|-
TGCGCCAGCGGTGAACAGGGCTCGAACACTGAAGCTTTCTTT
CASGEQGSNTEAFF
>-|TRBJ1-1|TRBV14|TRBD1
TGTGCCAGCAGCCAAGAGTTAGGGACAGGGATCACTGAAGCTTTCTTT
CASSQELGTGITEAFF
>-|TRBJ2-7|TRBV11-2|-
TGTGCCAGCAGCTCGGGACAACTCTACGAGCAGTACTTC
CASSSGQLYEQYF
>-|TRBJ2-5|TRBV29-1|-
TGCAGCGCTGGGGGGGAGACCCAGTACTTC
CSAGGETQYF
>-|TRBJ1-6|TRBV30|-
TGTGCCTGGAGTGTACGGGGTGCGGGGGTAGGTTCACCCCTCCACTTT
CAWSVRGAGVGSPLHF
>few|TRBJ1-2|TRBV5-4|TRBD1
TGTGCCAGCAACCACCAGACAGGGACGCTAAGCTATGGCTACACCTTC
CASNHQTGTLSYGYTF
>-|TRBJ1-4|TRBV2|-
TGTGCCAGCAGTGGAGGGTTCCTTGCAACTAATGAAAAACTGTTTTTT
CASSGGFLATNEKLFF
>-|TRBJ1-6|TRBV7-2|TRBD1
TGTGCCAGCAGCTCAACAGGGGGACGGGATTCACCCCTCCACTTT
CASSSTGGRDSPLHF
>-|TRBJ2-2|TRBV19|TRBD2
TGTGCCAGTAGCCCGCCCGGGAGGGAGACCGGGGAGCTGTTTTTT
CASSPPGRETGELFF
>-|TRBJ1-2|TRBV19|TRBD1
TGTGCCTCGGGACAGGGAGCTAACTATGGCTACACCTTC
CASGQGANYGYTF
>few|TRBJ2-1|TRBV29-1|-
TGCAGCGTTTGGCCTCAGACAGGAGACTACAATGAGCAGTTCTTC
CSVWPQTGDYNEQFF
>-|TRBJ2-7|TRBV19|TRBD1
TGTGCCACCCGCAGGACAGGGTACTACGAGCAGTACTTC
CATRRTGYYEQYF
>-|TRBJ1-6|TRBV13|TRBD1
TGTGCCAGCAGCCCTTGGACAGGGGTTAGTTCACCCCTCCACTTT
CASSPWTGVSSPLHF
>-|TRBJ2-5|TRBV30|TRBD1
TGTGCCTGGAGAAGACAGGGGACGGGAGAGACCCAGTACTTC
CAWRRQGTGETQYF
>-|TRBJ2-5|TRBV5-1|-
TGCGCCAGCAGCTTGTCAGGCCAGCGGAGCCAAGAGACCCAGTACTTC
CASSLSGQRSQETQYF
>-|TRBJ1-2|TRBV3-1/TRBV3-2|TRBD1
TGTGCCAGCAGCCAAGGACAGGGGACCGGTGGCTACACCTTC
CASSQGQGTGGYTF
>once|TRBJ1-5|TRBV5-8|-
TGTGCCAGCAGCTTGGGGTGGACAGTCGGCCAGCCCCAGCATTTT
CASSLGWTVGQPQHF
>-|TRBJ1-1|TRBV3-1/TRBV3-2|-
TGTGCCAGCAGTCACACGGGGAAGCTGAAGAACACTGAAGCTTTCTTT
CASSHTGKLKNTEAFF
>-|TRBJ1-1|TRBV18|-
TGTGCCAGCTCACCACCAAATGGACAGAAACACACTGAAGCTTTCTTT
CASSPPNGQKHTEAFF
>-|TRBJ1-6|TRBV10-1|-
TGCGCCAGCAGTGGGGACACTAATTCACCCCTCCACTTT
CASSGDTNSPLHF
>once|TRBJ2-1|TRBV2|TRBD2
TGTGCCAGCAGTGAAGCGCTTCTCCGACTAGCGGGGGTCAATGAGCAGTTCTTC
CASSEALLRLAGVNEQFF
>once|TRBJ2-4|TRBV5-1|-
TGCGCCAGCAGCCTTACGACAGGTTCAGCCAAAAACATTCAGTACTTC
CASSLTTGSAKNIQYF
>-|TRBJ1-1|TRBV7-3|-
TGTGCCAGCAGCTTAAGCGCTGCGAACACTGAAGCTTTCTTT
CASSLSAANTEAFF
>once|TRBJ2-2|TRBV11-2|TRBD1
TGTGCCAGCAGCTTAGATCGTGGGGGACAGGGGACGGGTACCGGGGAGCTGTTTTTT
CASSLDRGGQGTGTGELFF
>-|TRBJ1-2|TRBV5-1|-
TGCGCCAGCAGCTTGGTAGGGGTCAAATCGGACTATGGCTACACCTTC
CASSLVGVKSDYGYTF
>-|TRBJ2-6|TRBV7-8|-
TGTGCCAGCAGCCCCCAGGGTACTGGGGCCAACGTCCTGACTTTC
CASSPQGTGANVLTF
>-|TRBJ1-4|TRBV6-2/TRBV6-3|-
TGTGCCAGCAGTTACGGCCCGGGAAGGGATGAAAAACTGTTTTTT
CASSYGPGRDEKLFF
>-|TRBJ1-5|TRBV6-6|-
TGTGCCAGCAGGTCACGGGGAGGCAATCAGCCCCAGCATTTT
CASRSRGGNQPQHF
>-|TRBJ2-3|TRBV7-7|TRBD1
TGTGCCAGCAGTTCCGGGACAGGGCCCACAGATACGCAGTATTTT
CASSSGTGPTDTQYF
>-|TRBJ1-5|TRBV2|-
TGTGCCAGCGGTAGAGAAGCCCATCAGCCCCAGCATTTT
CASGREAHQPQHF
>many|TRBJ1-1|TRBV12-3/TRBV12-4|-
TGTGCCACAAGTTCAGGTTTCACTGAAGCTTTCTTT
CATSSGFTEAFF
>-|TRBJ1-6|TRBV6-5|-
TGTGCCAGCACTCCCCAAGGGGCCTCACCCCTCCACTTT
CASTPQGASPLHF